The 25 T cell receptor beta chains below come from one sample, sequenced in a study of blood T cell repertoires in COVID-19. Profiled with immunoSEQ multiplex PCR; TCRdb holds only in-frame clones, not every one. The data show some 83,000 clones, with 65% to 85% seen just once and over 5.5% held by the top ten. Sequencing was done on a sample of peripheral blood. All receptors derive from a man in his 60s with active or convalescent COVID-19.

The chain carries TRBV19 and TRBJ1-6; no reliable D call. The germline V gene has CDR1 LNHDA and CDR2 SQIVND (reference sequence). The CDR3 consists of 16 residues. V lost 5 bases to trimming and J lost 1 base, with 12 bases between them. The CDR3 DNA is TGTGCCAGTAGTCTCTCATCCCGGTCCTATAATTCACCCCTCCACTTT. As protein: CASSLSSRSYNSPLHF.

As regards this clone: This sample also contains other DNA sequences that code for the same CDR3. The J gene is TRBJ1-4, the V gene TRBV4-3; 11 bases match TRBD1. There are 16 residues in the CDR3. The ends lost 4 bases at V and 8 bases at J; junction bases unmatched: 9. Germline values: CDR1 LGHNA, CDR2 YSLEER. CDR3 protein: CASSPGPGTGGEKLFF. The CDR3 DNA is TGCGCCAGCAGCCCCGGCCCCGGGACAGGGGGGGAAAAACTGTTTTTT.

CDR3 residues: CASSVTGSSYNEQFF. The CDR3 DNA follows: TGTGCCAGCAGCGTAACAGGGAGCTCCTACAATGAGCAGTTCTTC. The chain recombines TRBV9 with TRBJ2-1; a possible D gene is TRBD1 (6 bases). The CDR3 has 15 amino acids. Trimming took off 1 base at V and 0 bases at J, with 8 bases between the two ends. Germline V gene lookup returns CDR1 SGDLS and CDR2 YYNGEE.

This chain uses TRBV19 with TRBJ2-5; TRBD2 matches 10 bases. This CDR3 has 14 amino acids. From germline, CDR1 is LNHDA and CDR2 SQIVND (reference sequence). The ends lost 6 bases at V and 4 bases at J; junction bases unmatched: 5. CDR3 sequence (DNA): TGTGCCAGTAGAGCGGGAGGGGAGGGAGAGACCCAGTACTTC. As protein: CASRAGGEGETQYF. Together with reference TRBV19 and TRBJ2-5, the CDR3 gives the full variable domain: DGGITQSPKYLFRKEGQNVTLSCEQNLNHDAMYWYRQDPGQGLRLIYYSQIVNDFQKGDIAEGYSVSREKKESFPLTVTSAQKNPTAFYLCASRAGGEGETQYFGPGTRLLVL.

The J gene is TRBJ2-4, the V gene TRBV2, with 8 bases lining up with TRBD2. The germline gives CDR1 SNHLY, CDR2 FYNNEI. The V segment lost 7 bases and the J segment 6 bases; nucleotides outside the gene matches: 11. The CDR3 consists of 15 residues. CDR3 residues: CASKPQRGLGNIQYF. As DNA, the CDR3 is TGTGCCAGCAAACCCCAGCGGGGGCTTGGAAACATTCAGTACTTC. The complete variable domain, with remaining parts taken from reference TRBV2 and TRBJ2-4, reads EPEVTQTPSHQVTQMGQEVILRCVPISNHLYFYWYRQILGQKVEFLVSFYNNEISEKSEIFDDQFSVERPDGSNFTLKIRSTKLEDSAMYFCASKPQRGLGNIQYFGAGTRLSVL.

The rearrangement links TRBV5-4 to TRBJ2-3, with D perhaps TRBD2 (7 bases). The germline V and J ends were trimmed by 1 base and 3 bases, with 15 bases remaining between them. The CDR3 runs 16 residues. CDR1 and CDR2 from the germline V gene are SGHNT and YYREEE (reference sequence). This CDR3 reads CASSLRAGARTDTQYF. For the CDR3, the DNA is TGTGCCAGCAGCTTGCGGGCGGGGGCACGGACAGATACGCAGTATTTT.

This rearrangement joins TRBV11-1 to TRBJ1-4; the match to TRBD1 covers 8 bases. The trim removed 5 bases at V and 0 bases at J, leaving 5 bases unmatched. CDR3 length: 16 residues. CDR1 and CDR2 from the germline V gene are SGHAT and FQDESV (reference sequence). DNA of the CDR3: TGTGCCAGCAGCCGGACAGGGCAAGCAACTAATGAAAAACTGTTTTTT. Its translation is CASSRTGQATNEKLFF. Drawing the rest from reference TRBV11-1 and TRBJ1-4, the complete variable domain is EAEVAQSPRYKITEKSQAVAFWCDPISGHATLYWYRQILGQGPELLVQFQDESVVDDSQLPKDRFSAERLKGVDSTLKIQPAELGDSAMYLCASSRTGQATNEKLFFGSGTQLSVL.

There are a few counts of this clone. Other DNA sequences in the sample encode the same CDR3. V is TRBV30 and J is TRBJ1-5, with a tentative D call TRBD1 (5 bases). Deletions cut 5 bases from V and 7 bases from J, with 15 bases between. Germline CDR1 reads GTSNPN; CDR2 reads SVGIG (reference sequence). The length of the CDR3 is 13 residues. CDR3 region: CAWESREGQPQHF. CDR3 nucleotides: TGTGCCTGGGAGTCCAGGGAGGGGCAGCCCCAGCATTTT. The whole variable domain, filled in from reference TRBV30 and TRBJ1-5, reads SQTIHQWPATLVQPVGSPLSLECTVEGTSNPNLYWYRQAAGRGLQLLFYSVGIGQISSEVPQNLSASRPQDRQFILSSKKLLLSDSGFYLCAWESREGQPQHFGDGTRLSIL.

The CDR3 nucleotides read TGTGCCAGCAGCCGGAACGCAGGACAGGGATACGAGCAGTACTTC. Residues: CASSRNAGQGYEQYF. J is TRBJ2-7 and V is TRBV11-3, with TRBD1 matching 8 bases. Looked up from germline, CDR1 is SGHNT and CDR2 is YENEEA. This CDR3 has 15 residues. J gave up 4 bases and V 5 bases, and 10 bases lay outside the gene matches.

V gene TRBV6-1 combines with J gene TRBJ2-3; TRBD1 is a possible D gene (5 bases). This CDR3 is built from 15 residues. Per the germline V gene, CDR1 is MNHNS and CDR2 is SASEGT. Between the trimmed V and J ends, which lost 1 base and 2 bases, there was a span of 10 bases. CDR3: CASSEGGHDTDTQYF. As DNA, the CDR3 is TGTGCCAGCAGTGAAGGTGGACACGACACAGATACGCAGTATTTT.

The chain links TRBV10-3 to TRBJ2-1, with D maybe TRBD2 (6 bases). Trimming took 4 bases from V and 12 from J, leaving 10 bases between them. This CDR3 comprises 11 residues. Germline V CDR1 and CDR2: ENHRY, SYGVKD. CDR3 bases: TGTGCCATCAGTGGCGGGGATGGGCAGTTCTTC. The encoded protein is CAISGGDGQFF.

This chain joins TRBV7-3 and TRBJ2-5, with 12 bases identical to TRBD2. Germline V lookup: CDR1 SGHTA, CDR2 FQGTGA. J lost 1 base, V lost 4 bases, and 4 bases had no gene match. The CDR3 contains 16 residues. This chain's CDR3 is CASSSRTSGAQETQYF. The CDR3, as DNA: TGTGCCAGCAGCTCCCGGACTAGCGGGGCCCAAGAGACCCAGTACTTC.

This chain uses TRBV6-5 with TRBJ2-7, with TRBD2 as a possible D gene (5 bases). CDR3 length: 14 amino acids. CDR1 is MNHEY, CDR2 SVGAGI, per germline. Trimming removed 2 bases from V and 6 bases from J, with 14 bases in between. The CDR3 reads CASSYRGRGLEQYF. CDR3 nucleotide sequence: TGTGCCAGCAGTTACCGGGGTAGAGGCCTCGAGCAGTACTTC.

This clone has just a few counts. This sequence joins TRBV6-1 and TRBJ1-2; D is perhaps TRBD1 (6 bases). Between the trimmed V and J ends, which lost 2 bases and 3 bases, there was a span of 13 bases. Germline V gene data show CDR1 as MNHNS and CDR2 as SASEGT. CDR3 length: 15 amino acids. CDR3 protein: CASSEFKQGDYGYTF. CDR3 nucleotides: TGTGCCAGCAGTGAATTTAAACAGGGTGACTATGGCTACACCTTC.

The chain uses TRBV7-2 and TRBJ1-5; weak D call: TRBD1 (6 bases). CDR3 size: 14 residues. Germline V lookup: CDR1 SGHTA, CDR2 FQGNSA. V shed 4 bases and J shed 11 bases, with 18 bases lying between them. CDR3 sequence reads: CASSSLRGEGTQHF. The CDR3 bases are TGTGCCAGCAGCTCCTTAAGGGGGGAGGGGACCCAGCATTTT.

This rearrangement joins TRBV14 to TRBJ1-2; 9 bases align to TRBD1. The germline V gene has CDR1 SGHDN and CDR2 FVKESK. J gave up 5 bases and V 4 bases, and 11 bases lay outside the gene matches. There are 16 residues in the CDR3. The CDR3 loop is CASSPGTGGALYGYTF. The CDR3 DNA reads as TGTGCCAGCAGCCCTGGAACAGGGGGCGCCCTGTATGGCTACACCTTC.

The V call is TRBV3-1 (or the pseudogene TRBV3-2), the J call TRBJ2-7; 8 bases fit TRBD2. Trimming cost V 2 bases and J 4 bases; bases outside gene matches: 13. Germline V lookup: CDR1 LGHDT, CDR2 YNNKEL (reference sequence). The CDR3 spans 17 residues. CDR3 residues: CASSQPDYSGAGYEQYF. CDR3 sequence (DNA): TGTGCCAGCAGCCAACCAGACTATAGCGGGGCGGGGTACGAGCAGTACTTC.

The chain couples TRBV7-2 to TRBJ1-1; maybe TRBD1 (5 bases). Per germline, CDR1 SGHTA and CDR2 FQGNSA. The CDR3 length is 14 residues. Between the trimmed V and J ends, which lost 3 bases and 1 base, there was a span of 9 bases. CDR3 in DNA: TGTGCCAGCAGCTTCTCCGGACAGAACACTGAAGCTTTCTTT. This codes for CASSFSGQNTEAFF.

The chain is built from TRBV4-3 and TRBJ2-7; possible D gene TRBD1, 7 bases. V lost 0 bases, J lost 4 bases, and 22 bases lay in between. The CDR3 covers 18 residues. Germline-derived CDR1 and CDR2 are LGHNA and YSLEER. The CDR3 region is CASSQELRGGGGSYEQYF. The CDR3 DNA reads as TGCGCCAGCAGCCAAGAATTACGGGGCGGAGGGGGCAGTTACGAGCAGTACTTC.

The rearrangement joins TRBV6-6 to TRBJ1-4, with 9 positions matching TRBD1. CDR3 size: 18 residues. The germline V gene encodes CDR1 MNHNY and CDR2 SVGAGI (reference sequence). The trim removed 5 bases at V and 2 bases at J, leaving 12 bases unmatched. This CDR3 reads CASSRRRQGVSTNEKLFF. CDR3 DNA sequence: TGTGCCAGCAGTCGCCGCAGACAGGGGGTGAGCACTAATGAAAAACTGTTTTTT.

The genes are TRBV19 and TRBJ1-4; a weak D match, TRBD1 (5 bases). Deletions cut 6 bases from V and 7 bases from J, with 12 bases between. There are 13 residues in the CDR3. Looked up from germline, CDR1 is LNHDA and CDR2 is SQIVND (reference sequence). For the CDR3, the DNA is TGTGCCAGTAGGGTAGGGGTCGGTGAAAAACTGTTTTTT. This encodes CASRVGVGEKLFF. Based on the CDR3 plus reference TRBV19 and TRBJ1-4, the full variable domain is DGGITQSPKYLFRKEGQNVTLSCEQNLNHDAMYWYRQDPGQGLRLIYYSQIVNDFQKGDIAEGYSVSREKKESFPLTVTSAQKNPTAFYLCASRVGVGEKLFFGSGTQLSVL.

CDR3 in amino acids: CASEGGGAGTDTQYF. Written as DNA, the CDR3 is TGTGCCAGTGAGGGCGGGGGCGCTGGCACAGATACGCAGTATTTT. This chain joins TRBV28 and TRBJ2-3; D is perhaps TRBD2 (7 bases). Germline CDR1 reads MDHEN; CDR2 reads SYDVKM. The V gene lost 9 bases and the J gene lost 1 base, with 17 bases spanning the gap. The CDR3 contains 15 residues.

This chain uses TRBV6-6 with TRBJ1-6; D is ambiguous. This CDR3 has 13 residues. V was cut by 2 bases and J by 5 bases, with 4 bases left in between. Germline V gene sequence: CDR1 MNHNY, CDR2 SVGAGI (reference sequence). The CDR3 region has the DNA TGTGCCAGCAGTTACGCAGATAATTCACCCCTCCACTTT. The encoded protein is CASSYADNSPLHF.

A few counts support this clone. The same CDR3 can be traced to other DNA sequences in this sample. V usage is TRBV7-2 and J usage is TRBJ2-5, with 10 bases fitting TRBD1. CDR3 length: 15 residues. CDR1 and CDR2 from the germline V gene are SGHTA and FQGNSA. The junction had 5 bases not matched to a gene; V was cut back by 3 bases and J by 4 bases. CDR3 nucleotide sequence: TGTGCCAGCAGCTTCCCGACAGGGGGCGGAGAGACCCAGTACTTC. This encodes CASSFPTGGGETQYF.

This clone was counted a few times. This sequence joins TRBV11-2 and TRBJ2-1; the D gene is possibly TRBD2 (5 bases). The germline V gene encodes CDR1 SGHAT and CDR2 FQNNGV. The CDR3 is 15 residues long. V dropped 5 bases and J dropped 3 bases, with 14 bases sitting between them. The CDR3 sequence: CASSPSTGIYNEQFF. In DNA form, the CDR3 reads TGTGCCAGCAGCCCAAGCACCGGGATCTACAATGAGCAGTTCTTC.